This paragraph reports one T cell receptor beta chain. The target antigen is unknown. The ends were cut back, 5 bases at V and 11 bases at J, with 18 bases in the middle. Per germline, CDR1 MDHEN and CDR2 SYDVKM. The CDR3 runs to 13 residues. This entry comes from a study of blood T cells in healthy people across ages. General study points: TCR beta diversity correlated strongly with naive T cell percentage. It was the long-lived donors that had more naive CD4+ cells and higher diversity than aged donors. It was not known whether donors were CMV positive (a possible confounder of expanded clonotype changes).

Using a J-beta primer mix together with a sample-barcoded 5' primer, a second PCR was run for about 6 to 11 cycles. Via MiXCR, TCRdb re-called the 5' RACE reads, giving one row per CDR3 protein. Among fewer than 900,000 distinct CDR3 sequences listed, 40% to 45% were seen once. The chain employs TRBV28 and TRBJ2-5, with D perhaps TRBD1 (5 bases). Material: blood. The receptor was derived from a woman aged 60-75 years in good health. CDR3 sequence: CASSVGRVEEQYF. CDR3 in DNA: TGTGCCAGCAGTGTAGGCAGGGTCGAAGAGCAGTACTTC.